What follows are 6 T cell receptor beta chains derived from one specimen sequenced in a study of OX40 agonist ivuxolimab in advanced cancers. TCRdb's table, derived via immunoSEQ multiplex PCR, lists solely in-frame clones and lacks some. Of about 35,000 clones detected, 80% to 95% appear once; the ten largest clones hold approximately 4%. The material was CD4+ or CD8+ T cells sorted from blood, obtained in a trial of the OX40 agonist ivuxolimab. These receptors came from an adult with an advanced solid tumor such as melanoma, head and neck, liver or kidney cancer.

This sequence joins TRBV11-2 and TRBJ2-3; D gene unclear. CDR1 SGHAT and CDR2 FQNNGV come from the germline V gene. Deletions cut 5 bases from V and 6 bases from J, with 15 bases between. The CDR3 is 14 amino acids. The CDR3 region is CASSPRAIFDTQYF. For the CDR3, the DNA is TGTGCCAGCAGCCCCCGGGCTATCTTTGATACGCAGTATTTT.

In nucleotides, the CDR3 is TGTGCCAGCATCAATACACAGAACACTGAAGCTTTCTTT. Protein sequence: CASINTQNTEAFF. The chain links TRBV28 to TRBJ1-1; D unclear. Germline V gives CDR1 MDHEN, CDR2 SYDVKM. The CDR3 loop spans 13 amino acids. V lost 7 bases, J lost 1 base, and 10 bases lay in between.

This clone appeared a single time. This chain joins TRBV7-9 and TRBJ2-1, with a possible D match to TRBD1 (6 bases). Germline CDR1 reads SEHNR; CDR2 reads FQNEAQ (reference sequence). CDR3 length: 16 residues. The V end lost 0 bases, the J end lost 8 bases, and 17 bases lay between the germline ends. CDR3 loop: CASSLAPGRKGDEQFF. In DNA, the CDR3 is TGTGCCAGCAGCTTAGCGCCAGGGAGAAAGGGGGATGAGCAGTTCTTC. Supplemented by reference TRBV7-9 and TRBJ2-1, the full variable domain reads DTGVSQNPRHKITKRGQNVTFRCDPISEHNRLYWYRQTLGQGPEFLTYFQNEAQLEKSRLLSDRFSAERPKGSFSTLEIQRTEQGDSAMYLCASSLAPGRKGDEQFFGPGTRLTVL.

This clone was found once. The chain carries TRBV6-1 and TRBJ2-4, with D unclear. V lost 5 bases to trimming and J lost 5 bases, with 7 bases between them. Germline CDR1 is MNHNS and CDR2 is SASEGT. This CDR3 contains 12 residues. CDR3 in amino acids: CASSNTQNIQYF. CDR3 bases: TGTGCCAGCAGTAACACACAAAACATTCAGTACTTC.

This chain links TRBV10-3 with TRBJ2-7; possibly TRBD1 for D (6 bases). V dropped 10 bases and J dropped 1 base, with 14 bases sitting between them. The CDR3 contains 13 residues. Germline CDR1 and CDR2: ENHRY and SYGVKD. CDR3 sequence (DNA): TGTGCCACAACCCGGGACACTTCCTACGAGCAGTACTTC. It is translated as CATTRDTSYEQYF.

This clone was seen once. The V gene is TRBV5-1, the J gene TRBJ2-3; D remains unclear. CDR3 size: 11 residues. V gave up 4 bases and J gave up 2 bases, with 2 bases separating them. Germline CDR1 reads SGHRS; CDR2 reads YFSETQ. CDR3 sequence: CASSLTDTQYF. The CDR3 coding sequence is TGCGCCAGCAGCCTCACAGATACGCAGTATTTT.